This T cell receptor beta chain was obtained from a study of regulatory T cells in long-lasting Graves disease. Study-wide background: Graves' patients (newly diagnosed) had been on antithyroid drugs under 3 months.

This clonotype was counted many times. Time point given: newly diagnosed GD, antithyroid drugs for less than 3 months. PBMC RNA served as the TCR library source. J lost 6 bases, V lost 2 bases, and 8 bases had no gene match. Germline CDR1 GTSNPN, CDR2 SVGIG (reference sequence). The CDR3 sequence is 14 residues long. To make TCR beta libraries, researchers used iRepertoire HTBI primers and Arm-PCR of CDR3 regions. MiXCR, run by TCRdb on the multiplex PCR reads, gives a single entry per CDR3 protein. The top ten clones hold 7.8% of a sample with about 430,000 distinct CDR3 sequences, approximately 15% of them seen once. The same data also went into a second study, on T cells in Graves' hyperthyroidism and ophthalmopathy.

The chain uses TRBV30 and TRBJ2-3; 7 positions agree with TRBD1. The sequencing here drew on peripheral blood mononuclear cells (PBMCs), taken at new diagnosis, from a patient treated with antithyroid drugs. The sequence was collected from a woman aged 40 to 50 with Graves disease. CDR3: CAWSTGTASDTQYF. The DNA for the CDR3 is TGTGCCTGGAGTACCGGGACAGCCTCTGATACGCAGTATTTT.